This passage covers 2 T cell receptor beta chains from one sample sequenced in a study of beta chain features in type 1 diabetes. Overall study findings and caveats: Patients with Type 1 diabetes showed moderately but significantly shorter TCRB CDR3s in all four CD4+ subsets.

The investigators reverse transcribed all of the isolated RNA, so they sequenced expressed TCRB transcripts. Here immunoSEQ multiplex PCR was the method, and the copy in TCRdb shows in-frame clones only, minus some. This table holds 250,000 to 350,000 clones, approximately 16% found once. Their antigens remain unidentified. What was sequenced was naive CD4+ T cells from blood. The receptors originated from a man younger than 35 with type 1 diabetes.

This clone was counted a few times. The genes are TRBV5-5 and TRBJ2-7; D ambiguous. V was shortened by 0 bases and J by 3 bases, with 7 bases between the two germline ends. Germline lookup yields CDR1 SGHKS and CDR2 YYEKEE (reference sequence). The CDR3 sequence is 13 residues long. The CDR3 bases are TGTGCCAGCAGCTTGGTCTCTAGCTACGAGCAGTACTTC. This sequence encodes CASSLVSSYEQYF.

V is TRBV18 and J is TRBJ1-2, with TRBD1 identical over 9 bases. This CDR3 has 12 residues. V was clipped by 4 bases and J by 8 bases; unmatched bases: 2. Per the germline V gene, CDR1 is KGHSH and CDR2 is LQKENI. The CDR3 spells CASSRDREGYTF. Written as DNA, the CDR3 is TGTGCCAGCTCACGGGACAGGGAAGGCTACACCTTC.